One sample yielded the 18 T cell receptor beta chains listed below, sequenced in a study of OX40 agonist ivuxolimab in advanced cancers. Generated by immunoSEQ multiplex PCR, the TCRdb table keeps only in-frame clones and is missing some. The sample shows tens of thousands of clones, 81% of them seen only once. The material was CD4+ or CD8+ T cells sorted from blood, obtained in a trial of the OX40 agonist ivuxolimab. Source of these receptors: an adult with an advanced solid tumor such as melanoma, head and neck, liver or kidney cancer.

CDR3 coding DNA: TGTGCCAGCAGCTATGATCTTAGGGATACGCAGTATTTT. Its translation is CASSYDLRDTQYF. The V gene is TRBV5-4, the J gene TRBJ2-3; no clear D. Deletions cut 3 bases from V and 6 bases from J, with 11 bases between. This CDR3 region has 13 residues. From germline, CDR1 is SGHNT and CDR2 YYREEE (reference sequence).

The chain uses TRBV5-1 and TRBJ1-1; D remains ambiguous. Germline loops: CDR1 SGHRS, CDR2 YFSETQ. V shed 1 base and J shed 7 bases, with 14 bases lying between them. The CDR3 length is 14 residues. The CDR3 reads CASSLMVGGHEAFF. The CDR3 nucleotides read TGCGCCAGCAGCTTGATGGTGGGCGGTCATGAAGCTTTCTTT.

The chain carries TRBV6-5 and TRBJ2-3, with 11 bases lining up with TRBD2. V was clipped by 7 bases and J by 5 bases; unmatched bases: 8. CDR1 MNHEY and CDR2 SVGAGI come from the germline V gene. The CDR3 loop spans 15 amino acids. CDR3 loop: CASTLTSGSQDTQYF. The DNA for the CDR3 is TGTGCCAGCACGCTAACTAGCGGGAGTCAAGATACGCAGTATTTT.

This clone was counted a single time. V is TRBV9 and J is TRBJ1-4; 8 bases line up with TRBD1. The ends lost 4 bases at V and 8 bases at J; junction bases unmatched: 10. The germline CDR1 and CDR2 sequences are SGDLS and YYNGEE. The CDR3 has 15 residues. Written as DNA, the CDR3 is TGTGCCAGCAGCATCTCGGACAGGGCATGGGAAAAACTGTTTTTT. Translating gives CASSISDRAWEKLFF.

The rearrangement links TRBV2 to TRBJ1-5, with a possible D match to TRBD1 (5 bases). CDR3 length equals 14 residues. V dropped 3 bases and J dropped 6 bases, with 12 bases sitting between them. From germline, CDR1 is SNHLY and CDR2 FYNNEI. CDR3 in amino acids: CASSDRASAQPQHF. The CDR3 nucleotides read TGTGCCAGCAGTGACAGGGCATCTGCTCAGCCCCAGCATTTT.

J is TRBJ2-3 and V is TRBV5-1; 8 nucleotides line up with TRBD2. Trimming cost V 3 bases and J 4 bases; bases outside gene matches: 10. Germline V gives CDR1 SGHRS, CDR2 YFSETQ. This CDR3 region has 16 residues. The CDR3 DNA reads as TGCGCCAGCAGCTCCCCGGGGGGGCGGGAATCAGATACGCAGTATTTT. This sequence encodes CASSSPGGRESDTQYF.

This chain uses TRBV18 with TRBJ2-7; D is undetermined. Trimming stripped 0 bases from V and 2 bases from J, with 8 bases between. Germline assignment: CDR1 KGHSH and CDR2 LQKENI. This CDR3 has 14 amino acids. CDR3 DNA sequence: TGTGCCAGCTCACCACCCTCCCAGCCCTACGAGCAGTACTTC. It translates to CASSPPSQPYEQYF. Drawing the rest from reference TRBV18 and TRBJ2-7, the complete variable domain is NAGVMQNPRHLVRRRGQEARLRCSPMKGHSHVYWYRQLPEEGLKFMVYLQKENIIDESGMPKERFSAEFPKEGPSILRIQQVVRGDSAAYFCASSPPSQPYEQYFGPGTRLTVT.

The chain is built from TRBV6-5 and TRBJ2-5, with a possible D match to TRBD2 (6 bases). The end of the DNA fits TRBJ2-7 better, so the J call may be wrong. Germline V gene data show CDR1 as MNHEY and CDR2 as SVGAGI. The CDR3 consists of 15 residues. The CDR3 sequence: CASSYSAGSSYEQYF. The DNA for the CDR3 is TGTGCCAGCAGTTACTCAGCCGGGAGCTCCTACGAGCAGTACTTC.

This chain links TRBV7-2 with TRBJ1-1, with D perhaps TRBD1 (6 bases). Germline values: CDR1 SGHTA, CDR2 FQGNSA. CDR3 size: 14 residues. Trimming pared 5 bases from V and 1 base from J, leaving 11 bases between. As DNA, the CDR3 is TGTGCCAGCAGCATACAGGGATGGAACACTGAAGCTTTCTTT. It translates to CASSIQGWNTEAFF.

CDR3 sequence: CASSPPWDRAYGYTF. CDR3 nucleotides: TGTGCCAGCAGCCCGCCCTGGGACAGGGCGTATGGCTACACCTTC. The rearrangement links TRBV4-2 to TRBJ1-2, with 9 bases identical to TRBD1. This CDR3 has 15 residues. Trimming removed 4 bases from V and 5 bases from J; junction bases left unmatched: 8. Looked up from germline, CDR1 is LGHNA and CDR2 is YNFKEQ.

This sequence joins TRBV11-3 and TRBJ2-3; D is uncertain. From germline, CDR1 is SGHNT and CDR2 YENEEA. V lost 6 bases and J lost 0, with 10 bases in between. This CDR3 contains 14 residues. The CDR3 sequence is CASSSSASTDTQYF. CDR3 nucleotide sequence: TGTGCCAGCAGTTCATCGGCAAGCACAGATACGCAGTATTTT.

This rearrangement joins TRBV11-3 to TRBJ1-2; 8 nucleotides match TRBD1. The J segment lost 6 bases and the V segment lost 2 bases, leaving 5 bases of the junction unmatched. Germline-derived CDR1 and CDR2 are SGHNT and YENEEA. The CDR3 sequence is 14 residues long. The CDR3 loop is CASSLFQGAHGYTF. The DNA for the CDR3 is TGTGCCAGCAGCTTATTCCAGGGGGCTCATGGCTACACCTTC.

This clone was counted a single time. The chain carries TRBV15 and TRBJ2-3; 10 bases are a match to TRBD2. The CDR3 sequence is 16 residues long. Germline trimming cut 4 bases from V and 4 bases from J; bases unmatched to any gene: 8. Germline loops: CDR1 LNHNV, CDR2 YYDKDF (reference sequence). The CDR3 coding sequence is TGTGCCACCAGCAAGAATAGCGGGGGGCAGGCAGATACGCAGTATTTT. Translation: CATSKNSGGQADTQYF.

The J gene is TRBJ1-2, the V gene TRBV27; D gene ambiguous. Germline V CDR1 and CDR2: MNHEY, SMNVEV (reference sequence). CDR3 length equals 14 residues. V shed 5 bases and J shed 4 bases, with 14 bases lying between them. The CDR3 coding sequence is TGTGCCAGCAGTCCTGAGGCCCTACCCTATGGCTACACCTTC. This sequence encodes CASSPEALPYGYTF.

The chain is built from TRBV7-9 and TRBJ1-3; D perhaps matches TRBD1 (5 bases). Germline V gene lookup returns CDR1 SEHNR and CDR2 FQNEAQ (reference sequence). The V end lost 5 bases, the J end lost 3 bases, and 17 bases lay between the germline ends. The CDR3 runs 16 residues. Here the CDR3 DNA reads TGTGCCAGCAGCGTTAGTTGGGACCTATTTGGAAACACCATATATTTT. This gives the protein CASSVSWDLFGNTIYF.

The J gene is TRBJ2-1, the V gene TRBV4-2; 7 bases are shared with TRBD1. The CDR3 is 16 residues long. The J segment lost 4 bases and the V segment lost 5 bases, leaving 11 bases of the junction unmatched. Germline V gene data show CDR1 as LGHNA and CDR2 as YNFKEQ. The CDR3 sequence: CASSLGGLGAYNEQFF. DNA of the CDR3: TGTGCCAGCAGCTTAGGGGGCCTCGGGGCATACAATGAGCAGTTCTTC.

The chain has TRBV13 and TRBJ2-7, with TRBD2 as a possible D gene (6 bases). CDR1 and CDR2 from the germline V gene are PRHDT and FYEKMQ (reference sequence). Trimming left V 0 bases short and J 2 bases short, with 8 bases between. The length of the CDR3 is 14 residues. CDR3 in DNA: TGTGCCAGCAGCTTAGGTGGAGGGACCTACGAGCAGTACTTC. Its translation: CASSLGGGTYEQYF. The full variable domain, rest sourced from reference TRBV13 and TRBJ2-7, is AAGVIQSPRHLIKEKRETATLKCYPIPRHDTVYWYQQGPGQDPQFLISFYEKMQSDKGSIPDRFSAQQFSDYHSELNMSSLELGDSALYFCASSLGGGTYEQYFGPGTRLTVT.

This clone came up once. The chain combines TRBV29-1 with TRBJ1-4; D ambiguous. Trimming left V 7 bases short and J 4 bases short, with 13 bases between. Looked up from germline, CDR1 is SQVTM and CDR2 is ANQGSEA. This CDR3 is built from 13 residues. CDR3 sequence: CSALDRFNEKLFF. CDR3 coding DNA: TGCAGCGCCCTGGACCGGTTTAATGAAAAACTGTTTTTT.